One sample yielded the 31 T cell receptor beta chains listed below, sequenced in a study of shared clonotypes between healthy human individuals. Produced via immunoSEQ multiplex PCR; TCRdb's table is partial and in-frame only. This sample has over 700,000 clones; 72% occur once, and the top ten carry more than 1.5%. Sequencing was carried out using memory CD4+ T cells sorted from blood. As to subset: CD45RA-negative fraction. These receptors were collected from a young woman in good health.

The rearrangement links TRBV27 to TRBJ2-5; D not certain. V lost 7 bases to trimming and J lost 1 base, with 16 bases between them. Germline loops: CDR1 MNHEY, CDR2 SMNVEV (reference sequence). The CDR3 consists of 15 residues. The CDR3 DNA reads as TGTGCCAGCACCTTGAATATTTGGGCCCAAGAGACCCAGTACTTC. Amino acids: CASTLNIWAQETQYF.

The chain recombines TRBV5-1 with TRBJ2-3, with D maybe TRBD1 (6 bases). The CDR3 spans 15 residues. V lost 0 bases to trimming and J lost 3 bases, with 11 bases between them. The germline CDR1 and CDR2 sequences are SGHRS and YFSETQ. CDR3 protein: CASSLDSQGTDTQYF. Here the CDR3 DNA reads TGCGCCAGCAGCTTGGATTCGCAGGGGACAGATACGCAGTATTTT.

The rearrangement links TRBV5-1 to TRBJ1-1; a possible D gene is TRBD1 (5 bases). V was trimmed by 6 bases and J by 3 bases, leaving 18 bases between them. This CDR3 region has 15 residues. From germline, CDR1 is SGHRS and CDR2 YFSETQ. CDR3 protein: CASTTQGIEDTEAFF. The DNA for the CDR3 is TGCGCCAGCACAACCCAGGGAATCGAGGACACTGAAGCTTTCTTT.

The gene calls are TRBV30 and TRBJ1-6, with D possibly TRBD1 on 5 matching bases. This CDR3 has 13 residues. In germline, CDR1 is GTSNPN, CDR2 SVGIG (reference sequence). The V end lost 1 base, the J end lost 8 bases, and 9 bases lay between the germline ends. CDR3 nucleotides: TGTGCCTGGAGTGGACAGAATTATTCACCCCTCCACTTT. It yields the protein CAWSGQNYSPLHF.

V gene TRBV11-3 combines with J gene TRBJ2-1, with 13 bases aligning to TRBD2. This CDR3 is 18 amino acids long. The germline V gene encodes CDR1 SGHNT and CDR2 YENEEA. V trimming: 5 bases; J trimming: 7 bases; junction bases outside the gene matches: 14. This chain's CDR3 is CASSPGTSGKGVRNEQFF. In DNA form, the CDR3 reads TGTGCCAGCAGCCCGGGGACTAGCGGGAAAGGGGTAAGAAATGAGCAGTTCTTC.

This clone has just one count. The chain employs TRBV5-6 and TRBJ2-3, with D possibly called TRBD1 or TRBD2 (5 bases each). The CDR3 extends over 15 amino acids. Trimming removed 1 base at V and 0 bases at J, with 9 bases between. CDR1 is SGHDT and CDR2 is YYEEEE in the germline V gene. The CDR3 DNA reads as TGTGCCAGCAGCTTGAAGGGACGGAGCACAGATACGCAGTATTTT. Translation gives CASSLKGRSTDTQYF.

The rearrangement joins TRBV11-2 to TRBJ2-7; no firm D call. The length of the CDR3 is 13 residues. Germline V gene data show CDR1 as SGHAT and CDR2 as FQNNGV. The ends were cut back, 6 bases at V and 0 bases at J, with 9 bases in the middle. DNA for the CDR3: TGTGCCAGCAGTTTCGACAACTCCTACGAGCAGTACTTC. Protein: CASSFDNSYEQYF.

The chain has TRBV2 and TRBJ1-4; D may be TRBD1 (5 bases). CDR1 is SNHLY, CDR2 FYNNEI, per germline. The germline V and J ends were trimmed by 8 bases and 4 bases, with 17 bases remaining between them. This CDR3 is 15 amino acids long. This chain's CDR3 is CASCEGVGGNEKLFF. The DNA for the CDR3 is TGTGCCAGCTGCGAAGGGGTCGGGGGTAATGAAAAACTGTTTTTT.

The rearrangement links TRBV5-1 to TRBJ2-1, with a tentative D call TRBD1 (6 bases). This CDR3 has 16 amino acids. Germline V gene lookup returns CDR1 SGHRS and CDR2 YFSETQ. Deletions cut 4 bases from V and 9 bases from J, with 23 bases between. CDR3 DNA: TGCGCCAGCAGCCCCGGGGACACCGTAAGAGGCGGTGAGCAGTTCTTC. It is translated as CASSPGDTVRGGEQFF.

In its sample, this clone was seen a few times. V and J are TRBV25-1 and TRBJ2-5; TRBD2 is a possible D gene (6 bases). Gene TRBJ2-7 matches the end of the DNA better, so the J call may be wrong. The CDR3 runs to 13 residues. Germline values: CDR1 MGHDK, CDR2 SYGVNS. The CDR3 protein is CASSPSASYEQYF. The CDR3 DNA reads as TGTGCCAGCAGTCCTAGCGCGTCCTACGAGCAGTACTTC.

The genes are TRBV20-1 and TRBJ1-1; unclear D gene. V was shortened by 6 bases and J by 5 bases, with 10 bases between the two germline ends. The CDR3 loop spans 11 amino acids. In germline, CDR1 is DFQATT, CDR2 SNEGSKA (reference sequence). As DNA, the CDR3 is TGCAGTGCCCCTACGATGACTGAAGCTTTCTTT. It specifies CSAPTMTEAFF.

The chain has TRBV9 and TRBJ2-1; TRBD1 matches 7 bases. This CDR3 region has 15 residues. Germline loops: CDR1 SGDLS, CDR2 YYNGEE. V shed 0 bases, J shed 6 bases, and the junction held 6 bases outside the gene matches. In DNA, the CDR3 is TGTGCCAGCAGCGTAGAGGGGGCTCGGTTCAATGAGCAGTTCTTC. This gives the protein CASSVEGARFNEQFF.

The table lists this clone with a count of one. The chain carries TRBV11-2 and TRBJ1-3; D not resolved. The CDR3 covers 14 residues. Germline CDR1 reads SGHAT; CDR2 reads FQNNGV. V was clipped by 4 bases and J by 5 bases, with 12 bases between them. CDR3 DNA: TGTGCCAGCAGCTCCCCCCGAGGGAGAAACACCATATATTTT. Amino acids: CASSSPRGRNTIYF.

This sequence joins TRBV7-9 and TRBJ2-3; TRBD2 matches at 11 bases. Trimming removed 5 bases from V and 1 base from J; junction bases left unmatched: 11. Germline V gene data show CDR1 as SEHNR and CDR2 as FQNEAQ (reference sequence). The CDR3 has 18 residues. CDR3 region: CASSLPPRLAGRTDTQYF. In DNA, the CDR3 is TGTGCCAGCAGCCTCCCCCCTCGACTAGCGGGACGCACAGATACGCAGTATTTT.

DNA for the CDR3: TGTGCCAGCAGTGAAGAGGTAGGGGGCACTGAAGCTTTCTTT. It is translated as CASSEEVGGTEAFF. V is TRBV6-1 and J is TRBJ1-1; a possible D gene is TRBD1 (6 bases). This CDR3 comprises 14 residues. CDR1 and CDR2 (germline): MNHNS, SASEGT. Trimming took 1 base from V and 4 from J, leaving 10 bases between them.

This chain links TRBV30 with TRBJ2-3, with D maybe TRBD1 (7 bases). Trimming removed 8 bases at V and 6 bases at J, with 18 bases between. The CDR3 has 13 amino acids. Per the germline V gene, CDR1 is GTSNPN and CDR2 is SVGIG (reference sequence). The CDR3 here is CAEEGAGMDTQYF. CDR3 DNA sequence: TGTGCCGAGGAGGGGGCCGGGATGGATACGCAGTATTTT.

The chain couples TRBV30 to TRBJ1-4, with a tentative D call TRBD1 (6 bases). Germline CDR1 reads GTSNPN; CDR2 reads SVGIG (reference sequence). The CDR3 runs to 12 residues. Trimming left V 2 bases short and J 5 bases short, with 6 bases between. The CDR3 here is CAWSRGNEKLFF. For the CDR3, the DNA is TGTGCCTGGAGTAGGGGGAATGAAAAACTGTTTTTT. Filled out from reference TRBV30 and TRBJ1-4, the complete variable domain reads SQTIHQWPATLVQPVGSPLSLECTVEGTSNPNLYWYRQAAGRGLQLLFYSVGIGQISSEVPQNLSASRPQDRQFILSSKKLLLSDSGFYLCAWSRGNEKLFFGSGTQLSVL.

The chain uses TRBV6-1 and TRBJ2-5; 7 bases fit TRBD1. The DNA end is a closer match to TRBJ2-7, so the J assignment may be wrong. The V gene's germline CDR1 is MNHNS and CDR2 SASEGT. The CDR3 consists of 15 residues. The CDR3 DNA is TGTGCCAGCAGTGAACAATGGCAGGGGGTCTACGAGCAGTACTTC. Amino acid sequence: CASSEQWQGVYEQYF.

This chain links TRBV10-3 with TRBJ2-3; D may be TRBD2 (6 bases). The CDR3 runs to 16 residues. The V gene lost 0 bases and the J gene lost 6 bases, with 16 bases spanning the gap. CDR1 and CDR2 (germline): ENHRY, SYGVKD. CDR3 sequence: CAISESVSGRRDTQYF. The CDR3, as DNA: TGTGCCATCAGTGAGTCTGTGAGCGGGCGAAGGGATACGCAGTATTTT.

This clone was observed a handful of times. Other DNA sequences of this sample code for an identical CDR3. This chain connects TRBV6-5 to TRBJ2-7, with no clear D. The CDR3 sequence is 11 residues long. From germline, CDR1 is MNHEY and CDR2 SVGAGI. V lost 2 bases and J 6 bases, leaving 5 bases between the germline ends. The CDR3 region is CASSYRSEQYF. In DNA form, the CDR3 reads TGTGCCAGCAGTTACCGTAGCGAGCAGTACTTC.

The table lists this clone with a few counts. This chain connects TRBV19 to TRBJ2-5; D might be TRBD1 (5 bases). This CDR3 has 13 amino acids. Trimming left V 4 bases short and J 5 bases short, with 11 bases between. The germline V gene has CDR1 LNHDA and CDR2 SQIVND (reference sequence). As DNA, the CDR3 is TGTGCCAGTAGTACGCAGGGCCGGGAGACCCAGTACTTC. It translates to CASSTQGRETQYF.

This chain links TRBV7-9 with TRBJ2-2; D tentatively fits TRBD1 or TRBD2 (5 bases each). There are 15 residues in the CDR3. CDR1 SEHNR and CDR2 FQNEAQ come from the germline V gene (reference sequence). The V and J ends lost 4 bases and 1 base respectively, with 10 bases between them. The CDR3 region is CASSSRDGNTGELFF. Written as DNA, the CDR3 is TGTGCCAGCAGCTCCCGGGACGGGAACACCGGGGAGCTGTTTTTT.

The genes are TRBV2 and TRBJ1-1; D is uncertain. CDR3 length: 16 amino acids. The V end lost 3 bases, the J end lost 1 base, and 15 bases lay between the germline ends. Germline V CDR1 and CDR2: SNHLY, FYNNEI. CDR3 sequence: CASSDLSYLPNTEAFF. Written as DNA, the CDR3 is TGTGCCAGCAGTGATCTTAGCTATCTGCCGAACACTGAAGCTTTCTTT.

The CDR3 sequence: CASSSQGMGSEAFF. As DNA, the CDR3 is TGTGCCAGTAGTTCGCAGGGAATGGGATCTGAAGCTTTCTTT. The J gene is TRBJ1-1, the V gene TRBV19; D might be TRBD1 (5 bases). Germline CDR1 LNHDA, CDR2 SQIVND (reference sequence). The CDR3 is 14 residues long. V was clipped by 5 bases and J by 6 bases, with 16 bases between them.

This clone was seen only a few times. CDR3: CASSQTGTATNEKLFF. The CDR3, as DNA: TGCGCCAGCAGCCAGACAGGGACTGCAACTAATGAAAAACTGTTTTTT. The rearrangement uses TRBV5-1 and TRBJ1-4, with 7 bases identical to TRBD1. The CDR3 spans 16 residues. Per germline, CDR1 SGHRS and CDR2 YFSETQ. The ends lost 4 bases at V and 0 bases at J; junction bases unmatched: 6.

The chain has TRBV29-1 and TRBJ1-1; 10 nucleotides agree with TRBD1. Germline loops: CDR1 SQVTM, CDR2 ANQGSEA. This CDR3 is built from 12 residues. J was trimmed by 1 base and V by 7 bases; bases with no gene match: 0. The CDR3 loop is CSGTGGNTEAFF. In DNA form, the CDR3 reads TGCAGCGGGACAGGGGGGAACACTGAAGCTTTCTTT.

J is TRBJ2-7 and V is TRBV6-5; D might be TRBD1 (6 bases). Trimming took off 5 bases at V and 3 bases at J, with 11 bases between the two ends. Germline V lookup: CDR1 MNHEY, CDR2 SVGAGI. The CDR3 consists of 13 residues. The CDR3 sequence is CASSKTQGYEQYF. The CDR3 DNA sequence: TGTGCCAGCAGTAAAACACAGGGCTACGAGCAGTACTTC.

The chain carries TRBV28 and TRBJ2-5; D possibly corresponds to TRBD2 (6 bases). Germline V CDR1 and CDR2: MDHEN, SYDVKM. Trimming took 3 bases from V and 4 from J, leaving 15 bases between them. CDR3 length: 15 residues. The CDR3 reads CASSFHGGVGETQYF. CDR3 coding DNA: TGTGCCAGCAGTTTCCACGGAGGGGTAGGAGAGACCCAGTACTTC. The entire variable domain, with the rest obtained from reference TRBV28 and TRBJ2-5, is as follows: DVKVTQSSRYLVKRTGEKVFLECVQDMDHENMFWYRQDPGLGLRLIYFSYDVKMKEKGDIPEGYSVSREKKERFSLILESASTNQTSMYLCASSFHGGVGETQYFGPGTRLLVL.

The CDR3 is CASSLSKRVGRQETQYF. CDR3 coding DNA: TGTGCCAGCAGTTTATCGAAGAGGGTCGGGAGGCAAGAGACCCAGTACTTC. V is TRBV27 and J is TRBJ2-5; 7 bases line up with TRBD2. Germline V gives CDR1 MNHEY, CDR2 SMNVEV (reference sequence). V lost 0 bases to trimming and J lost 2 bases; unmatched junction nucleotides: 9. The CDR3 totals 17 residues.

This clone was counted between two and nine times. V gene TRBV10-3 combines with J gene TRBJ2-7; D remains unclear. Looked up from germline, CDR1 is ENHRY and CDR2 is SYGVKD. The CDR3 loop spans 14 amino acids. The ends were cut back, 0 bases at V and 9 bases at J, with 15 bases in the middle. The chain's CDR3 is CAISESNWQPWQYF. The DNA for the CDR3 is TGTGCCATCAGTGAGTCGAATTGGCAGCCCTGGCAGTACTTC.

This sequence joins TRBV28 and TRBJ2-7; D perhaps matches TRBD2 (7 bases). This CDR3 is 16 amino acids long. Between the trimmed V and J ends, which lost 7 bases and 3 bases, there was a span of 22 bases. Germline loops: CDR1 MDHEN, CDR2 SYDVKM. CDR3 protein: CASTSEGGLFDYEQYF. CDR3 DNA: TGTGCCAGCACATCCGAGGGGGGGCTATTCGACTACGAGCAGTACTTC.